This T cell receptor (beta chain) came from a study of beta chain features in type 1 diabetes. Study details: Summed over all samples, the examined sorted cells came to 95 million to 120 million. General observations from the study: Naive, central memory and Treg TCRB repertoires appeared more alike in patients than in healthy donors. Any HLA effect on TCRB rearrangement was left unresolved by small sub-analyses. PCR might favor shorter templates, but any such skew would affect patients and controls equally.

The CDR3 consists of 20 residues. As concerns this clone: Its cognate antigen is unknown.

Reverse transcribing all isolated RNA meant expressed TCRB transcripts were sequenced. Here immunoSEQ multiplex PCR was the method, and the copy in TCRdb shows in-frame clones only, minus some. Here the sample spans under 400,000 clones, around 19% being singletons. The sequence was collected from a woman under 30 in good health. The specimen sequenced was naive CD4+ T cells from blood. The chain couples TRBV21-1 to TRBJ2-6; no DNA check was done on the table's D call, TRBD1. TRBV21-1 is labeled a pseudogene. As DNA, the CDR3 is TGTGCCAGCAATCTACTCGGACAGGGCGAAAAACTCGCTGGGGCCAACGTCCTGACTTTC. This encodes CASNLLGQGEKLAGANVLTF.